This record covers a single T cell receptor beta chain. Its specificity is unknown. The data were obtained in a study of cytomegalovirus exposure and HLA in healthy donors. The study's findings and limits: Cytomegalovirus association was assigned to some 160 TCR beta chains.

Method: immunoSEQ multiplex PCR; TCRdb's copy keeps in-frame clones and lacks some. The top ten hold 0.95% to 1.5% of the sample, which has 55,000 to 75,000 clones, roughly 95% seen once. V dropped 5 bases and J dropped 6; count of bases not matched to a gene: 9. Germline V lookup: CDR1 MDHEN, CDR2 SYDVKM. The CDR3 sequence is 14 residues long. Sequencing was carried out using PBMCs. This TCR came from a woman aged 18-29 years in good health and CMV-seronegative. The gene calls are TRBV28 and TRBJ1-2, with TRBD1 identical over 7 bases. CDR3 DNA: TGTGCCAGCAGTCTACTTTCAGGGGGGCATGGCTACACCTTC. Protein product: CASSLLSGGHGYTF.